This T cell receptor beta chain originates from a study of Graves' ophthalmopathy and Graves' hyperthyroidism. Study-level findings and limits: Ophthalmopathy cases were distinguished from stable hyperthyroidism by a 13-signature model, reaching around 90% sensitivity and about 80% specificity.

PBMCs stemmed from approximately 10 ml of fresh peripheral blood. By share, this clonotype ranks as large (0.1 to 1%). The antigen remains undetermined. Transcripts of RNA were the source for amplifying TCR beta CDR3 regions. Second-round multiplex PCR came after a first-round RT-PCR that employed HTBI primers. TCRdb analysed the multiplex PCR reads with MiXCR anew, one entry per CDR3 protein. The data show roughly 36,000 distinct CDR3 sequences, with roughly 52% seen just once and roughly 24% held by the top ten. The sample comprised peripheral blood. The sequence came from an adult woman with stable Graves' hyperthyroidism.

In nucleotides, the CDR3 is TGTGCCAGCAGCTCTAGTCGTAAGGGCAATCAGCCCCAGCATTTT. It specifies CASSSSRKGNQPQHF. J is TRBJ1-5 and V is TRBV7-9, with D unresolved. Trimming cost V 4 bases and J 2 bases, with 12 bases left between them. The CDR3 contains 15 residues. Germline V gene data show CDR1 as SEHNR and CDR2 as FQNEAQ (reference sequence).